The clone carrying this T cell receptor beta chain has just a few counts. This record belongs to a study of blood T cell repertoires in COVID-19. Clones were sequenced by immunoSEQ multiplex PCR, and TCRdb holds only the in-frame ones, with some missing. This table has around 250,000 clones, about 90% appearing once. The V and J ends lost 1 base and 8 bases respectively, with 17 bases between them. Germline V lookup: CDR1 SGHVS, CDR2 FQNEAQ. The CDR3 has 15 residues. The rearrangement links TRBV7-8 to TRBJ1-2, with a weak D call TRBD1 (5 bases). Sequenced material: peripheral blood. The receptor's source is a man in his 60s with acute or convalescent COVID-19. The CDR3 protein is CASSLVGGTSRGYTF. CDR3 bases: TGTGCCAGCAGCTTAGTTGGCGGGACTTCGAGGGGCTACACCTTC. Filled out from reference TRBV7-8 and TRBJ1-2, the complete variable domain reads GAGVSQSPRYKVAKRGQDVALRCDPISGHVSLFWYQQALGQGPEFLTYFQNEAQLDKSGLPSDRFFAERPEGSVSTLKIQRTQQEDSAVYLCASSLVGGTSRGYTFGSGTRLTVV.